This T cell receptor (beta chain) was obtained from a study of metastatic and nonmetastatic thyroid tumors. This CDR3 is 14 amino acids long. Germline V gene data show CDR1 as SGHDT and CDR2 as YYEEEE. This clone was counted a single time. The germline gene is not matched at one end of the junction; a read error may be the cause. TCRdb re-clonotyped the PCR reads via MiXCR. The repertoire holds tens of thousands of clones, with around 15% as singletons. The entire patient cohort was treatment-naive prior to thyroid surgery. The sample consisted of blood. This chain connects TRBV5-6 to TRBJ1-1; D is unclear. The TCR was taken from a male donor with papillary thyroid cancer or a benign thyroid nodule (not recorded which). Some clones in this sample may be carry-over from other donors' samples. The CDR3 sequence is CASSLGVGYTQAFF. DNA for the CDR3: TGTGCCAGCAGCTTGGGGGTCGGCTACACTCAAGCTTTCTTT.